This T cell receptor (beta chain) is drawn from a study of blood T cells in healthy people across ages. General study results and limits: Lack of knowledge of donor CMV status possibly confounded expanded clonotype changes. No conclusive comparison of naive versus antigen-experienced cells was possible with unsorted PBMCs.

This clonotype was counted at least ten times. What it binds is unknown. Through a sample-barcoded 5' primer and a J-beta primer mix, a second PCR was run for roughly 7 to 11 cycles. Each cDNA molecule received a tag from a template-switch adaptor that had 12 random nucleotides. TCRdb analysed the 5' RACE reads with MiXCR anew, one entry per CDR3 protein. The sample records about 1.5 million distinct CDR3 sequences, 35% to 45% being singletons. Isolation per sample recovered at least 7 million PBMCs. The origin of this receptor is a woman aged 18-30 years in good health. Source material: blood.

CDR3 in amino acids: CSVVVYRDEQYF. In nucleotides, the CDR3 is TGCAGCGTTGTGGTTTACAGGGACGAGCAGTACTTC. The chain employs TRBV29-1 and TRBJ2-7; D might be TRBD1 (6 bases). CDR3 length equals 12 residues. The germline V gene has CDR1 SQVTM and CDR2 ANQGSEA. Trimming pared 4 bases from V and 5 bases from J, leaving 12 bases between.